This TCR beta chain was recorded in a study of cytomegalovirus exposure and HLA in healthy donors. Healthy bone marrow donors formed the donor group. Trimming left V 5 bases short and J 2 bases short, with 12 bases between. Germline-derived CDR1 and CDR2 are KGHSH and LQKENI. The CDR3 totals 14 residues. The PCR had 60 Vbeta and 13 Jbeta primers. Clones were read by immunoSEQ multiplex PCR, and TCRdb kept only the in-frame ones, dropping some. The table has 77,000 or so clones, 80% to 90% seen once. This TCR was recovered from a man between 65 and 85 years old in good health and CMV-seropositive. The chain couples TRBV18 to TRBJ2-5, with D tentatively TRBD1 (5 bases). The specimen was PBMCs. CDR3 amino acids: CASSGGAPQETQYF. The CDR3 DNA reads TGTGCCAGCTCAGGTGGGGCTCCACAAGAGACCCAGTACTTC. Looking up the rest from reference TRBV18 and TRBJ2-5 gives the full variable domain: NAGVMQNPRHLVRRRGQEARLRCSPMKGHSHVYWYRQLPEEGLKFMVYLQKENIIDESGMPKERFSAEFPKEGPSILRIQQVVRGDSAAYFCASSGGAPQETQYFGPGTRLLVL.